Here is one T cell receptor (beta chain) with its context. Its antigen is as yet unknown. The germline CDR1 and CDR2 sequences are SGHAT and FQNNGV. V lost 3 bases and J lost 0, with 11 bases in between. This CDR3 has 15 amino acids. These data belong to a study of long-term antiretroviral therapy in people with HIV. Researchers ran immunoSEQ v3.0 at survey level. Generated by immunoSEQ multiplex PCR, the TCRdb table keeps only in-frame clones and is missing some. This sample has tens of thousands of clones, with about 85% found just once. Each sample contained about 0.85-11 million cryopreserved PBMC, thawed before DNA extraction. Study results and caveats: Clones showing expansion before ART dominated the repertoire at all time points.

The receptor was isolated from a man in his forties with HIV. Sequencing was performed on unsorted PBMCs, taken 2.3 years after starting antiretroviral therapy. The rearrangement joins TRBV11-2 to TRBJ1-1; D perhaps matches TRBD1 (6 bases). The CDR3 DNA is TGTGCCAGCAGCTTCGCGGGGGCGATGAACACTGAAGCTTTCTTT. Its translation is CASSFAGAMNTEAFF.